This TCR beta chain was identified in a study of T-cell reconstitution after alpha-beta-depleted transplantation in children. The length of the CDR3 is 15 residues. CDR1 and CDR2 (germline): MNHEY, SVGEGT. V lost 6 bases and J lost 6, with 18 bases in between. Preparing the TCRbeta library involved the use of unique molecular identifiers. TCRdb analysed the PCR reads with MiXCR anew, one entry per CDR3 protein. This sample has 250,000 to 300,000 distinct CDR3 sequences, with more than 9% found just once. This clonotype appeared a few times. The starting material was PBMCs from the stem cell graft donor, obtained from the stem cell graft. This receptor was identified in a human donor who donated a stem cell graft to a child with SCID. V is TRBV6-2 or TRBV6-3 and J is TRBJ1-5; D is perhaps TRBD1 (5 bases). CDR3 coding DNA: TGTGCCAGCAGAGAGTACGGGCAGGGTGGTCAGCCCCAGCATTTT. Translated: CASREYGQGGQPQHF.